The clone carrying this T cell receptor (beta chain) was detected ten times or more. Its antigen is as yet unknown. Production of TCR cDNA was by 5'RACE template switching, which also added a universal primer site and UMIs. TCRdb re-derived calls from the 5' RACE reads in MiXCR, one entry per CDR3 protein. This table has some 220,000 distinct CDR3 sequences, about 3% appearing once. Germline CDR1 SQVTM, CDR2 ANQGSEA. V was clipped by 4 bases and J by 6 bases, with 15 bases between them. The CDR3 is 13 residues long. These data belong to a study of T cells after yellow fever vaccination. Study results and caveats: Weaker, the secondary response peaked sooner, at day 5 versus 15. Post-booster repertoires contained most primary-vaccination clones again (about 95% CD4, roughly 91% CD8).

The TCR comes from a young man who received the YFV17D yellow fever vaccine. The sequencing used CD4+ T cells sorted from PBMCs, collected 10 days after the yellow fever booster vaccination. The genes are TRBV29-1 and TRBJ1-2; D not certain. The chain's CDR3 is CSVVMGMRDGYTF. In DNA, the CDR3 is TGCAGCGTTGTTATGGGGATGAGAGATGGCTACACCTTC.